The rows below give T cell receptor beta chains drawn from one sample of a study of PD-L1 blockade in urothelial cancer. Sequencing was performed with immunoSEQ multiplex PCR; in TCRdb, only in-frame clones are kept and a portion is missing. In the table there are about 130,000 clones, 65% to 85% of which are singletons. The sequencing used PBMCs, collected around atezolizumab (anti-PD-L1) treatment. These receptors were obtained from a man aged 45-65 years with urothelial cancer. Each CDR3 is given with its conserved first and last residue. D genes are given only for firm matches. The size field is filled for only some rows; it gives once, few, many or a size class.

J gene: TRBJ2-3
D gene: TRBD2
V gene: TRBV7-8
clone size: .
CDR3 protein: CASSLGTSGREYF
CDR3 DNA: TGTGCCAGCAGCTTAGGGACTAGCGGGAGAGAGTATTTT

J gene: TRBJ1-6
D gene: .
V gene: TRBV28
clone size: .
CDR3 protein: CASSSGGSNSPLHF
CDR3 DNA: TGTGCCAGCAGTTCAGGAGGGAGTAATTCACCCCTCCACTTT

J gene: TRBJ2-7
D gene: TRBD2
V gene: TRBV4-2
clone size: many
CDR3 protein: CASSQERTSFDEQYF
CDR3 DNA: TGTGCCAGCAGCCAAGAAAGGACTAGTTTCGACGAGCAGTACTTC

J gene: TRBJ2-5
D gene: .
V gene: TRBV15
clone size: .
CDR3 protein: CATSRGGGLQETQYF
CDR3 DNA: TGTGCCACCAGCAGGGGGGGTGGGCTACAAGAGACCCAGTACTTC

J gene: TRBJ2-1
D gene: .
V gene: TRBV5-1
clone size: .
CDR3 protein: CASSLNAESSYNEQFF
CDR3 DNA: TGCGCCAGCAGCTTGAACGCGGAAAGCTCCTACAATGAGCAGTTCTTC

J gene: TRBJ2-7
D gene: .
V gene: TRBV10-3
clone size: once
CDR3 protein: CATGVPPNEQYF
CDR3 DNA: TGTGCCACCGGGGTTCCCCCCAACGAGCAGTACTTC

J gene: TRBJ1-1
D gene: .
V gene: TRBV5-1
clone size: .
CDR3 protein: CASSLAQGTAEAFF
CDR3 DNA: TGCGCCAGCAGCTTGGCACAGGGAACCGCTGAAGCTTTCTTT

J gene: TRBJ1-3
D gene: .
V gene: TRBV10-2
clone size: few
CDR3 protein: CASNDVNSGNTIYF
CDR3 DNA: TGCGCCAGCAATGACGTTAACTCTGGAAACACCATATATTTT

J gene: TRBJ1-2
D gene: TRBD1
V gene: TRBV6-1
clone size: .
CDR3 protein: CASSPGQGNYGYTF
CDR3 DNA: TGTGCCAGCAGTCCGGGACAGGGTAACTATGGCTACACCTTC

J gene: TRBJ2-3
D gene: TRBD1
V gene: TRBV5-1
clone size: .
CDR3 protein: CASSSGQGAWDTQYF
CDR3 DNA: TGCGCCAGCAGCTCCGGACAGGGGGCGTGGGATACGCAGTATTTT

J gene: TRBJ2-1
D gene: TRBD2
V gene: TRBV4-2
clone size: .
CDR3 protein: CASSQDRGGRARNEQFF
CDR3 DNA: TGTGCCAGCAGCCAAGATCGAGGCGGGAGAGCGAGGAATGAGCAGTTCTTC

J gene: TRBJ2-1
D gene: TRBD2
V gene: TRBV6-1
clone size: few
CDR3 protein: CASSESSGRSEQFF
CDR3 DNA: TGTGCCAGCAGTGAATCTAGCGGGAGATCTGAGCAGTTCTTC

J gene: TRBJ1-6
D gene: .
V gene: TRBV6-5
clone size: .
CDR3 protein: CASSSTNSPLHF
CDR3 DNA: TGTGCCAGCAGTTCCACAAATTCACCCCTCCACTTT

J gene: TRBJ2-7
D gene: TRBD2
V gene: TRBV7-9
clone size: .
CDR3 protein: CASSVTSGEYEQYF
CDR3 DNA: TGTGCCAGCAGCGTTACTAGCGGGGAGTACGAGCAGTACTTC

J gene: TRBJ1-1
D gene: TRBD1
V gene: TRBV6-1
clone size: .
CDR3 protein: CASNRGRGMNTEAFF
CDR3 DNA: TGTGCCAGCAACAGGGGGCGGGGGATGAACACTGAAGCTTTCTTT

J gene: TRBJ2-5
D gene: .
V gene: TRBV10-3
clone size: .
CDR3 protein: CATTGSGETQYF
CDR3 DNA: TGTGCCACTACGGGGTCCGGGGAGACCCAGTACTTC

J gene: TRBJ1-6
D gene: TRBD1
V gene: TRBV7-8
clone size: .
CDR3 protein: CASSSDRAGSPLHF
CDR3 DNA: TGTGCCAGCAGCTCGGACAGGGCGGGTTCACCCCTCCACTTT

J gene: TRBJ2-1
D gene: .
V gene: TRBV28
clone size: .
CDR3 protein: CASTAAPTYNEQFF
CDR3 DNA: TGTGCCAGCACGGCGGCCCCTACCTACAATGAGCAGTTCTTC

J gene: TRBJ1-5
D gene: .
V gene: TRBV19
clone size: .
CDR3 protein: CASTGSPGQPQHF
CDR3 DNA: TGTGCCAGTACCGGTAGCCCTGGGCAGCCCCAGCATTTT

J gene: TRBJ2-7
D gene: TRBD2
V gene: TRBV29-1
clone size: .
CDR3 protein: CSVEGGLAGTSEYEQYF
CDR3 DNA: TGCAGCGTTGAAGGGGGACTAGCGGGAACGTCCGAGTACGAGCAGTACTTC

J gene: TRBJ2-1
D gene: TRBD2
V gene: TRBV5-1
clone size: .
CDR3 protein: CASSLIAGAWGEQFF
CDR3 DNA: TGCGCCAGCAGCTTGATAGCGGGAGCCTGGGGTGAGCAGTTCTTC

J gene: TRBJ2-1
D gene: TRBD2
V gene: TRBV27
clone size: .
CDR3 protein: CASSSGTSGILSNEQFF
CDR3 DNA: TGTGCCAGCAGTTCGGGCACTAGCGGGATATTGTCCAATGAGCAGTTCTTC

J gene: TRBJ2-7
D gene: .
V gene: TRBV28
clone size: .
CDR3 protein: CASSLYRDTYEQYF
CDR3 DNA: TGTGCCAGCAGTTTATACCGGGACACCTACGAGCAGTACTTC

J gene: TRBJ2-5
D gene: TRBD2
V gene: TRBV10-2
clone size: .
CDR3 protein: CASRSSGRGETQYF
CDR3 DNA: TGCGCCAGCAGGTCTAGCGGGAGGGGGGAGACCCAGTACTTC

J gene: TRBJ1-6
D gene: TRBD1
V gene: TRBV2
clone size: few
CDR3 protein: CASSESGGTYNSPLHF
CDR3 DNA: TGTGCCAGCAGTGAATCAGGGGGGACCTATAATTCACCCCTCCACTTT

J gene: TRBJ2-2
D gene: TRBD1
V gene: TRBV5-1
clone size: .
CDR3 protein: CASRLGTGNTGELFF
CDR3 DNA: TGCGCCAGCAGGCTCGGGACAGGGAACACCGGGGAGCTGTTTTTT

J gene: TRBJ2-7
D gene: .
V gene: TRBV10-3
clone size: few
CDR3 protein: CATRWGEHEQYF
CDR3 DNA: TGTGCCACCAGGTGGGGAGAGCACGAGCAGTACTTC

J gene: TRBJ2-1
D gene: TRBD2
V gene: TRBV9
clone size: .
CDR3 protein: CASSVVAGASNEQFF
CDR3 DNA: TGTGCCAGCAGCGTAGTGGCGGGAGCTTCCAATGAGCAGTTCTTC

J gene: TRBJ2-4
D gene: .
V gene: TRBV28
clone size: .
CDR3 protein: CASSSSPSVVLAKNIQYF
CDR3 DNA: TGTGCCAGCAGTTCTAGCCCATCGGTTGTTCTAGCCAAAAACATTCAGTACTTC

J gene: TRBJ1-5
D gene: .
V gene: TRBV7-9
clone size: .
CDR3 protein: CASSLAGTIDQPQHF
CDR3 DNA: TGTGCCAGCAGCTTAGCCGGGACTATCGATCAGCCCCAGCATTTT

J gene: TRBJ2-7
D gene: TRBD2
V gene: TRBV29-1
clone size: once
CDR3 protein: CSVGTAGREKSSYEQYF
CDR3 DNA: TGCAGCGTTGGTACTGCAGGGCGGGAGAAAAGTTCCTACGAGCAGTACTTC

J gene: TRBJ2-7
D gene: TRBD1
V gene: TRBV7-8
clone size: .
CDR3 protein: CASSPDTDRGHEQYF
CDR3 DNA: TGTGCCAGCAGCCCAGACACGGACAGGGGCCACGAGCAGTACTTC

J gene: TRBJ1-2
D gene: .
V gene: TRBV28
clone size: .
CDR3 protein: CASSAGAYGYTF
CDR3 DNA: TGTGCCAGCAGTGCGGGGGCGTATGGCTACACCTTC

J gene: TRBJ2-2
D gene: TRBD2
V gene: TRBV9
clone size: .
CDR3 protein: CASSVAGRADTGELFF
CDR3 DNA: TGTGCCAGCAGCGTAGCCGGGAGGGCCGACACCGGGGAGCTGTTTTTT

J gene: TRBJ2-1
D gene: .
V gene: TRBV19
clone size: .
CDR3 protein: CASQDRVSYNEQFF
CDR3 DNA: TGTGCCAGCCAGGATAGAGTCTCCTACAATGAGCAGTTCTTC

J gene: TRBJ2-7
D gene: TRBD2
V gene: TRBV14
clone size: .
CDR3 protein: CASSQGAGASEQYF
CDR3 DNA: TGTGCCAGCAGCCAAGGAGCGGGAGCTAGCGAGCAGTACTTC

J gene: TRBJ2-4
D gene: TRBD1
V gene: TRBV5-1
clone size: .
CDR3 protein: CASSTGTENIQYF
CDR3 DNA: TGCGCCAGCAGCACCGGGACAGAAAACATTCAGTACTTC

J gene: TRBJ1-5
D gene: .
V gene: TRBV6-6
clone size: few
CDR3 protein: CASVQGSSQHF
CDR3 DNA: TGTGCAAGCGTCCAGGGAAGTTCCCAGCATTTT

J gene: TRBJ1-3
D gene: TRBD1
V gene: TRBV5-1
clone size: .
CDR3 protein: CASSLEGQNSGNTIYF
CDR3 DNA: TGCGCCAGCAGCTTGGAGGGACAGAACTCTGGAAACACCATATATTTT

J gene: TRBJ2-5
D gene: .
V gene: TRBV4-1
clone size: .
CDR3 protein: CASSQSRPETQYF
CDR3 DNA: TGCGCCAGCAGCCAATCCCGTCCCGAGACCCAGTACTTC

J gene: TRBJ2-5
D gene: .
V gene: TRBV6-5
clone size: .
CDR3 protein: CASSYRGQETQYF
CDR3 DNA: TGTGCCAGCAGTTACAGGGGCCAAGAGACCCAGTACTTC

J gene: TRBJ1-1
D gene: .
V gene: TRBV28
clone size: .
CDR3 protein: CASSQPRRNTEAFF
CDR3 DNA: TGTGCCAGCAGTCAGCCTAGGAGGAACACTGAAGCTTTCTTT

J gene: TRBJ2-1
D gene: TRBD1
V gene: TRBV28
clone size: .
CDR3 protein: CASSYTTGGDEQFF
CDR3 DNA: TGTGCCAGCAGTTACACCACAGGGGGCGATGAGCAGTTCTTC